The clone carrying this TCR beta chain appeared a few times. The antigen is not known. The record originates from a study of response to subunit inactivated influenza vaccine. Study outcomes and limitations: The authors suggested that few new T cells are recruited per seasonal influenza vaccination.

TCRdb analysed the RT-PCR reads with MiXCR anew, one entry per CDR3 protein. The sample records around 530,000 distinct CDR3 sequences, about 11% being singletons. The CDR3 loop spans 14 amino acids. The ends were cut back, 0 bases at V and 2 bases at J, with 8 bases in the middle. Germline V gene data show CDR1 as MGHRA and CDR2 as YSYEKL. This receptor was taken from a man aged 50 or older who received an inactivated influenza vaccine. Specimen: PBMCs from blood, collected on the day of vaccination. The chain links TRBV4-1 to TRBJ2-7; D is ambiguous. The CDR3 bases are TGCGCCAGCAGCCAAGAGTCAGGCCCCTACGAGCAGTACTTC. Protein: CASSQESGPYEQYF.